What follows are 5 T cell receptor beta chains derived from one specimen sequenced in a study of blood T cells in healthy people across ages. Using a J-beta primer mix together with a sample-barcoded 5' primer, a second PCR was run for roughly 7 to 12 cycles. Each CDR3 protein gets one entry after TCRdb re-called the 5' RACE reads with MiXCR. The sample has 1,800,000 or so distinct CDR3 sequences, about two fifths seen once. Sequenced input: blood. All receptors derive from a human donor in good health.

The chain recombines TRBV3-1 with TRBJ2-5; D is possibly TRBD1 (5 bases). CDR1 and CDR2 (germline): LGHDT, YNNKEL (reference sequence). This CDR3 is 13 amino acids long. Trimming took off 8 bases at V and 0 bases at J, with 10 bases between the two ends. The CDR3 spells CASATGNQETQYF. The CDR3, as DNA: TGTGCCAGCGCAACAGGAAACCAAGAGACCCAGTACTTC.

The V and J genes are TRBV2 and TRBJ1-2; 7 bases align to TRBD1. There are 14 residues in the CDR3. CDR1 SNHLY and CDR2 FYNNEI come from the germline V gene. V lost 6 bases, J lost 5 bases, and 9 bases stayed unmatched. This CDR3 reads CASRVTTGYYGYTF. DNA for the CDR3: TGTGCCAGCAGAGTTACGACAGGGTATTATGGCTACACCTTC. The whole variable domain, remainder taken from reference TRBV2 and TRBJ1-2, is EPEVTQTPSHQVTQMGQEVILRCVPISNHLYFYWYRQILGQKVEFLVSFYNNEISEKSEIFDDQFSVERPDGSNFTLKIRSTKLEDSAMYFCASRVTTGYYGYTFGSGTRLTVV.

This clonotype has more than one count but fewer than ten. A far larger clone is a single base away, which makes a read error likely. CDR3 DNA sequence: TGTGCCAACAGCTTAGACGGAAACACAGATACGCAGTATTTT. This translates into CANSLDGNTDTQYF. The chain recombines TRBV7-2 with TRBJ2-3; D call uncertain. Per germline, CDR1 SGHTA and CDR2 FQGNSA. This CDR3 is built from 14 residues.

The V gene is TRBV4-1, the J gene TRBJ2-1; weak D call: TRBD1 (6 bases). The CDR3 has 14 amino acids. V gave up 6 bases and J gave up 4 bases, with 13 bases separating them. The germline V gene encodes CDR1 MGHRA and CDR2 YSYEKL. DNA for the CDR3: TGCGCCAGCAGTAAGGACAGTTTTTACAATGAGCAGTTCTTC. The encoded protein is CASSKDSFYNEQFF.

The gene calls are TRBV25-1 and TRBJ2-4; TRBD1 aligns across 9 bases. Germline assignment: CDR1 MGHDK and CDR2 SYGVNS. The CDR3 consists of 15 residues. V dropped 10 bases and J dropped 13; count of bases not matched to a gene: 20. The chain's CDR3 is CATATGGPPIGEQYF. The CDR3 DNA sequence: TGTGCCACCGCAACAGGGGGCCCACCCATTGGTGAGCAGTACTTC.